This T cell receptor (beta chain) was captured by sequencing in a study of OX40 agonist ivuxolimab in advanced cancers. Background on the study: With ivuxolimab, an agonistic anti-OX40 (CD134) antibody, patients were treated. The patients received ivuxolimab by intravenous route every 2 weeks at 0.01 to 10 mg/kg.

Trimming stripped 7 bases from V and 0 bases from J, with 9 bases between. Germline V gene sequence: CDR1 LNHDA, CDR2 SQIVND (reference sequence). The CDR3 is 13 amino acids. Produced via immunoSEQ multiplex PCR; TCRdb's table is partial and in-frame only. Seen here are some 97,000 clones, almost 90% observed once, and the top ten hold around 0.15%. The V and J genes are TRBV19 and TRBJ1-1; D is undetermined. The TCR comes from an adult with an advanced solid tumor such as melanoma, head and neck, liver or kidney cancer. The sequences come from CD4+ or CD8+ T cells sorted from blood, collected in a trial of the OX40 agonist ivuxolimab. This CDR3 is CASKERVNTEAFF. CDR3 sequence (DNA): TGTGCCAGTAAAGAAAGGGTGAACACTGAAGCTTTCTTT. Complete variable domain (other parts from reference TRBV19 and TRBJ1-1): DGGITQSPKYLFRKEGQNVTLSCEQNLNHDAMYWYRQDPGQGLRLIYYSQIVNDFQKGDIAEGYSVSREKKESFPLTVTSAQKNPTAFYLCASKERVNTEAFFGQGTRLTVV.